This entry is about one TCR beta chain. cDNA came from about 0.5 to 1 ug RNA primed by random hexamers. TCRdb passed the immunoSEQ multiplex PCR reads through MiXCR, listing each CDR3 protein once. In the table there are a few hundred thousand distinct CDR3 sequences, approximately 95% of which are singletons. The data are from a study of CD8 T cells in Susac syndrome. CD8+ and CD4+ T cells taken from blood had their TCR beta sequenced. Germline CDR1 is SGHRS and CDR2 is YFSETQ. V dropped 0 bases and J dropped 9; count of bases not matched to a gene: 4. The CDR3 is made up of 16 amino acids. This clonotype was sampled from a human donor with multiple sclerosis. The sample was CD4+ T cells from PBMCs. This chain uses TRBV5-1 with TRBJ2-1; 15 bases match TRBD2. For the CDR3, the DNA is TGCGCCAGCAGCTTGGGGACTAGCGGGGGGGCCAGTGAGCAGTTCTTC. Protein product: CASSLGTSGGASEQFF. The entire variable domain, with the rest obtained from reference TRBV5-1 and TRBJ2-1, is as follows: KAGVTQTPRYLIKTRGQQVTLSCSPISGHRSVSWYQQTPGQGLQFLFEYFSETQRNKGNFPGRFSGRQFSNSRSEMNVSTLELGDSALYLCASSLGTSGGASEQFFGPGTRLTVL.